These T cell receptor beta chains were read from a single sample in a study of blood T cell repertoires in COVID-19. Produced via immunoSEQ multiplex PCR; TCRdb's table is partial and in-frame only. The sample includes 100,000 to 150,000 clones, 79% of them seen just once. Material: peripheral blood. The receptor set was obtained from a man aged 40-55 years with active or convalescent COVID-19. Each CDR3 is given with its conserved first and last residue. D genes are given only for firm matches.

v_gene	d_gene	j_gene	CDR3aa	CDR3nt
TRBV18	-	TRBJ1-5	CANVSRGDSNQPQHF	TGTGCCAACGTTTCCCGGGGGGATAGCAATCAGCCCCAGCATTTT
TRBV2	TRBD2	TRBJ2-5	CASTRGRGIRETQYF	TGTGCCAGCACCCGCGGGAGGGGCATCAGGGAGACCCAGTACTTC
TRBV4-2	-	TRBJ2-1	CASSQERSSSYNEQFF	TGTGCCAGCAGCCAAGAGCGGAGTAGCTCCTACAATGAGCAGTTCTTC
TRBV9	TRBD1	TRBJ1-4	CASSVRDRAGEKLFF	TGTGCCAGCAGCGTAAGGGACAGGGCGGGTGAAAAACTGTTTTTT
TRBV2	-	TRBJ1-2	CASSEVTVYGYTF	TGTGCCAGCAGTGAAGTGACAGTCTATGGCTACACCTTC
TRBV30	TRBD1	TRBJ1-4	CAWSVDRGPGVFF	TGTGCCTGGAGTGTGGACAGGGGGCCTGGGGTGTTTTTT
TRBV28	-	TRBJ1-1	CASSFSYEAFF	TGTGCCAGCAGTTTCTCCTATGAAGCTTTCTTT
TRBV19	TRBD1	TRBJ1-2	CASSIDWDRGTNYGYTF	TGTGCCAGTAGTATTGATTGGGACAGGGGGACAAACTATGGCTACACCTTC
TRBV28	-	TRBJ1-2	CASSLKTVYGYTF	TGTGCCAGCAGTCTTAAGACAGTCTATGGCTACACCTTC
TRBV7-6	TRBD1	TRBJ1-5	CASSRTGDRNQPQHF	TGTGCCAGCAGCCGCACAGGGGACAGGAATCAGCCCCAGCATTTT
TRBV13	-	TRBJ2-5	CASSLGGRETQYF	TGTGCCAGCAGCTTGGGAGGTCGAGAGACCCAGTACTTC
TRBV28	-	TRBJ2-1	CASDRLDLYNEQFF	TGTGCCAGCGATCGACTAGACCTTTACAATGAGCAGTTCTTC
TRBV6-4	TRBD1	TRBJ1-1	CASRPGQGGTEAFF	TGTGCCAGCAGGCCGGGACAGGGGGGCACTGAAGCTTTCTTT
TRBV5-4	-	TRBJ1-2	CASSLESRGYTF	TGTGCCAGCAGCTTGGAATCGCGGGGCTACACCTTC
TRBV4-3	-	TRBJ1-3	CASSQASRGSGNTIYF	TGCGCCAGCAGCCAAGCTTCTAGGGGTTCTGGAAACACCATATATTTT
TRBV2	TRBD1	TRBJ1-5	CARGGQKNQPQHF	TGTGCCAGGGGGGGACAGAAAAATCAGCCCCAGCATTTT
TRBV30	-	TRBJ1-6	CAWRTQTNSPLHF	TGTGCCTGGAGGACTCAGACGAATTCACCCCTCCACTTT
TRBV2	-	TRBJ1-5	CASSGEQGINQPQHF	TGTGCCAGCAGTGGAGAACAGGGTATCAATCAGCCCCAGCATTTT
TRBV11-2	-	TRBJ2-7	CASSLGLWEPYEQYF	TGTGCCAGCAGCTTAGGGCTCTGGGAGCCCTACGAGCAGTACTTC
TRBV10-2	-	TRBJ1-2	CASSGDPNEEAGGGSGYTF	TGCGCCAGCAGTGGGGATCCTAACGAGGAGGCGGGTGGTGGCAGTGGCTACACCTTC
TRBV19	-	TRBJ1-5	CASSIESGGQPQHF	TGTGCCAGTAGTATAGAGTCGGGTGGCCAGCCCCAGCATTTT